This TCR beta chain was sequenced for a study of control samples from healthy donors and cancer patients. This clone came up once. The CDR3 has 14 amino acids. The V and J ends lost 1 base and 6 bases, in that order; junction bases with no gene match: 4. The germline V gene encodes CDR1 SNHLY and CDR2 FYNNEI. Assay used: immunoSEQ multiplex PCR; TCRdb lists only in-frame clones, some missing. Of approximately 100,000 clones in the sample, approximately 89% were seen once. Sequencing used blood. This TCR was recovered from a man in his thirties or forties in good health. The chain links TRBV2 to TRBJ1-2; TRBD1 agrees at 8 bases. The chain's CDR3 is CASSEEQGAHGYTF. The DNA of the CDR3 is TGTGCCAGCAGTGAAGAGCAGGGGGCGCATGGCTACACCTTC.